These T cell receptor beta chains were read from a single sample in a study of T cell responses to AZD1222 COVID-19 vaccine. Libraries were prepared by immunoSEQ multiplex PCR; TCRdb keeps only in-frame clonotypes and omits some of them. The table records over 95,000 clones, approximately 90% of them present only once. The sequences come from peripheral blood, collected 28 days after the second AZD1222 dose. These TCRs come from an adult who received the AZD1222 COVID-19 vaccine. CDR3s include the opening cysteine and the closing phenylalanine or tryptophan. A D gene is named only where the DNA matches it firmly. Only part of the rows carry a size: once, few, many, or a class if the clone is expanded.

-,-,12,TRBJ2-7,TRBV29-1,CSVERGGYEQYF,TGCAGCGTTGAAAGGGGTGGATACGAGCAGTACTTC
-,-,13,TRBJ1-6,TRBV10-3,CAISDLGNSPLHF,TGTGCCATCAGTGATCTGGGAAATTCACCCCTCCACTTT
-,-,12,TRBJ1-1,TRBV18,CASSPRGPEAFF,TGTGCCAGCTCACCACGGGGGCCTGAAGCTTTCTTT
-,TRBD1,12,TRBJ2-3,TRBV29-1,CSFRQGADTQYF,TGCAGCTTCCGACAGGGTGCAGATACGCAGTATTTT
once,TRBD1,16,TRBJ2-3,TRBV24-1,CATSGQGAQETDTQYF,TGTGCCACCAGTGGTCAGGGGGCGCAGGAGACAGATACGCAGTATTTT
-,TRBD1,13,TRBJ2-7,TRBV6-5,CASRDRGALEQYF,TGTGCCAGCCGGGACAGGGGTGCCTTGGAGCAGTACTTC
-,TRBD2,16,TRBJ2-3,TRBV7-9,CASSLKGEGLGDTQYF,TGTGCCAGCAGCTTAAAAGGGGAGGGGCTCGGAGATACGCAGTATTTT
-,-,16,TRBJ2-5,TRBV18,CASSPSSEQDGETQYF,TGTGCCAGCTCACCTTCTAGCGAGCAGGATGGGGAGACCCAGTACTTC
-,-,13,TRBJ2-3,TRBV11-1,CASSPWVVDTQYF,TGTGCCAGCAGCCCCTGGGTGGTAGATACGCAGTATTTT
-,-,15,TRBJ2-1,TRBV10-3,CAIEDPGLGYNEQFF,TGTGCCATCGAGGACCCCGGACTGGGATACAATGAGCAGTTCTTC
-,-,16,TRBJ1-4,TRBV5-5,CASSLTVRIGNEKLFF,TGTGCCAGCAGCTTGACGGTACGGATAGGTAATGAAAAACTGTTTTTT
once,TRBD1,14,TRBJ1-1,TRBV6-1,CASSETGVGTEAFF,TGTGCCAGCAGTGAAACAGGGGTCGGCACTGAAGCTTTCTTT
few,-,17,TRBJ2-1,TRBV25-1,CASSERGRENYDNEQFF,TGTGCCAGCAGTGAACGGGGGCGGGAGAACTACGACAATGAGCAGTTCTTC
-,-,13,TRBJ1-1,TRBV4-3,CASSQGGATEAFF,TGCGCCAGCAGCCAAGGAGGGGCCACTGAAGCTTTCTTT
-,TRBD2,18,TRBJ2-5,TRBV28,CASSLPSGTSSGSETQYF,TGTGCCAGCAGTTTACCCTCCGGGACTAGCTCCGGATCCGAGACCCAGTACTTC
-,-,17,TRBJ1-1,TRBV7-6,CASSLEAGQGMNTEAFF,TGTGCCAGCAGCTTAGAGGCAGGGCAAGGGATGAACACTGAAGCTTTCTTT
-,TRBD1,14,TRBJ1-1,TRBV28,CASRRTGENTEAFF,TGTGCCAGCAGACGGACAGGGGAGAACACTGAAGCTTTCTTT
once,-,14,TRBJ1-1,TRBV28,CASRPVVRNTEAFF,TGTGCCAGCAGACCTGTGGTCCGGAACACTGAAGCTTTCTTT
-,-,13,TRBJ2-7,TRBV6-2/TRBV6-3,CASSPGQTYEQYF,TGTGCCAGCAGTCCCGGACAGACCTACGAGCAGTACTTC
-,TRBD1,18,TRBJ2-2,TRBV19,CASSPGTGGAGDTGELFF,TGTGCCAGTAGCCCCGGGACAGGGGGCGCTGGGGACACCGGGGAGCTGTTTTTT
-,-,15,TRBJ2-7,TRBV6-6,CASSYSEGSSYEQYF,TGTGCCAGCAGTTACTCAGAGGGCAGCTCCTACGAGCAGTACTTC
-,-,11,TRBJ2-3,TRBV29-1,CSVTQGYTQYF,TGCAGCGTAACTCAAGGTTATACGCAGTATTTT
-,-,14,TRBJ2-3,TRBV2,CASSGVPHTDTQYF,TGTGCCAGCAGTGGGGTGCCCCACACAGATACGCAGTATTTT
-,-,15,TRBJ1-5,TRBV7-2,CASSPEAGRDQPQHF,TGTGCCAGCAGCCCCGAGGCAGGGAGGGACCAGCCCCAGCATTTT
-,-,15,TRBJ2-3,TRBV7-6,CASSTPGASTDTQYF,TGTGCCAGCAGCACTCCGGGTGCGAGCACAGATACGCAGTATTTT
-,-,13,TRBJ2-1,TRBV5-8,CASSTDSGNEQFF,TGTGCCAGCAGCACCGACTCCGGCAATGAGCAGTTCTTC
-,-,11,TRBJ2-3,TRBV7-2,CASSLVGTQYF,TGTGCCAGCAGCTTAGTGGGTACGCAGTATTTT
-,TRBD1,14,TRBJ2-7,TRBV5-1,CASSPGTGGGRQYF,TGCGCCAGCAGCCCCGGGACAGGGGGTGGACGGCAGTACTTC
-,TRBD1,14,TRBJ2-1,TRBV3-1/TRBV3-2,CASSQEQGAGEQFF,TGTGCCAGCAGCCAAGAACAGGGGGCGGGTGAGCAGTTCTTC
-,TRBD1,15,TRBJ2-2,TRBV18,CASSLGQANTGELFF,TGTGCCAGCTCACTGGGACAGGCGAACACCGGGGAGCTGTTTTTT
-,TRBD1,16,TRBJ2-3,TRBV7-2,CASSASRTGGTDTQYF,TGTGCCAGCAGCGCGTCTCGGACAGGGGGCACAGATACGCAGTATTTT
-,-,12,TRBJ2-1,TRBV7-9,CASSPDSREQFF,TGTGCCAGTTCGCCCGACAGTCGGGAGCAGTTCTTC
-,TRBD2,16,TRBJ2-2,TRBV3-1/TRBV3-2,CASSSRLAINTGELFF,TGTGCCAGCAGCTCGCGACTAGCGATAAACACCGGGGAGCTGTTTTTT
-,-,13,TRBJ1-3,TRBV2,CASLYRAGNTIYF,TGTGCCAGCTTATACAGGGCTGGAAACACCATATATTTT
-,TRBD1,19,TRBJ2-1,TRBV6-1,CASSEIAGTGVLSYNEQFF,TGTGCCAGCAGTGAAATCGCGGGGACAGGGGTTCTCTCCTACAATGAGCAGTTCTTC
-,-,12,TRBJ1-2,TRBV6-5,CAGGRTNYGYTF,TGTGCCGGGGGTCGGACTAACTATGGCTACACCTTC
-,-,14,TRBJ2-3,TRBV2,CASSLQDRTDTQYF,TGTGCCAGCAGCCTACAGGACCGCACAGATACGCAGTATTTT
-,-,11,TRBJ1-4,TRBV19,CASSRGEKLFF,TGTGCCAGTAGCCGCGGTGAAAAACTGTTTTTT
-,-,16,TRBJ1-1,TRBV9,CASSGNSRGGNTEAFF,TGTGCCAGCAGCGGAAACTCCAGGGGTGGGAACACTGAAGCTTTCTTT
-,-,15,TRBJ2-7,TRBV4-1,CASSQGVIGSYEQYF,TGCGCCAGCAGCCAAGGGGTTATTGGCTCCTACGAGCAGTACTTC
-,TRBD1,16,TRBJ1-6,TRBV15,CATSRHRTGGGSPLHF,TGTGCCACCAGCAGACACCGGACAGGGGGGGGATCACCCCTCCACTTT
-,-,15,TRBJ2-6,TRBV5-1,CASSLWGSGANVLTF,TGCGCCAGCAGCTTGTGGGGATCTGGGGCCAACGTCCTGACTTTC
once,-,15,TRBJ2-2,TRBV5-1,CASSLAGKNTGELFF,TGCGCCAGCAGCTTGGCGGGGAAAAACACCGGGGAGCTGTTTTTT
-,-,15,TRBJ2-7,TRBV28,CASSLLRAVNYEQYF,TGTGCCAGCAGTTTACTGAGAGCGGTTAACTACGAGCAGTACTTC
-,TRBD2,16,TRBJ2-5,TRBV19,CASSIDRSAGGETQYF,TGTGCCAGTAGTATAGATCGATCGGCGGGAGGAGAGACCCAGTACTTC